The present T cell receptor (beta chain) was sequenced within a study of chemoradiotherapy in HPV16-positive cancers. Turning to the study itself: A couple of HPV16-positive patients' cells yielded candidate HPV-specific clones and common motifs. Findings and caveats of the study: Non-HPV-specific T cells did not expand in tumors during treatment, whereas candidate HPV-specific clones and E7-related motifs did.

Sequencing used immunoSEQ multiplex PCR; TCRdb keeps in-frame clones, though not all of them. The sample carries approximately 15,000 clones, around 72% recorded once. CDR1 SNHLY and CDR2 FYNNEI come from the germline V gene. The CDR3 spans 12 residues. Trimming left V 8 bases short and J 4 bases short, with 12 bases between. Repeated repertoire sampling spanned the course of chemoradiotherapy. To note about this clone: Its target is unknown.

This material was collected from a patient who underwent chemoradiotherapy. The chain couples TRBV2 to TRBJ2-7; unclear D gene. This TCR came from a human donor with HPV-associated anogenital cancer. CDR3 DNA sequence: TGTGCCAGCGGAAGAGAGATGTACGAGCAGTACTTC. Its protein product is CASGREMYEQYF.